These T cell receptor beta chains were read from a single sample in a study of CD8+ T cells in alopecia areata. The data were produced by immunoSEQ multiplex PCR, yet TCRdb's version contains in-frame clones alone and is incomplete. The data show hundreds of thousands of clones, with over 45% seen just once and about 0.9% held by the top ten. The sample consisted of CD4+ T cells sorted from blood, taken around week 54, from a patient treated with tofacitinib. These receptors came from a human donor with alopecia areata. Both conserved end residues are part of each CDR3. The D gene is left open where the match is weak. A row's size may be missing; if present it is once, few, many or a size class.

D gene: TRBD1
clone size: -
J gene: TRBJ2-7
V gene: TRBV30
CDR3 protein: CAWRRTGGYEQYF
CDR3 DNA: TGTGCCTGGAGGCGGACAGGGGGCTACGAGCAGTACTTC

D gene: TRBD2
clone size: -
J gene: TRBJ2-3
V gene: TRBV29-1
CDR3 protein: CSVGLAGTADTQYF
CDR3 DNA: TGCAGCGTTGGACTAGCGGGGACGGCAGATACGCAGTATTTT

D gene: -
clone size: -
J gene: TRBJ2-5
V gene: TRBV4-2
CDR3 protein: CASSQDLNERTQYF
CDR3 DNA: TGTGCCAGCAGCCAAGATCTAAACGAAAGGACCCAGTACTTC

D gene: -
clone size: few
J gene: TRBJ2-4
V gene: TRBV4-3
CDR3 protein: CASSQESGAKNIQYF
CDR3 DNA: TGCGCCAGCAGCCAAGAGAGTGGTGCCAAAAACATTCAGTACTTC

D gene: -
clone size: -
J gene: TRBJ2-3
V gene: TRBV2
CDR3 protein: CASRGQLTDTQYF
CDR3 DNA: TGTGCCAGCAGAGGACAGTTAACAGATACGCAGTATTTT

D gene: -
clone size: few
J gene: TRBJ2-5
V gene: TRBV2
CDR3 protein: CASSGQETQYF
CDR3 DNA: TGTGCCAGCAGTGGACAAGAGACCCAGTACTTC

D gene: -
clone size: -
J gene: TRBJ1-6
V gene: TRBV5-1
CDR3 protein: CASSLAPLHF
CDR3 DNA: TGCGCCAGCAGCTTGGCACCCCTCCACTTT

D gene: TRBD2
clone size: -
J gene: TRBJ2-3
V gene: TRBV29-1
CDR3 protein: CSVVGSVAGGRTDTQYF
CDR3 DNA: TGCAGCGTTGTGGGGAGCGTGGCGGGGGGCCGCACAGATACGCAGTATTTT

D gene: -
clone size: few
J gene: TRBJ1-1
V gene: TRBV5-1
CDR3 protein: CASSLERAEAFF
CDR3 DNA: TGCGCCAGCAGCTTGGAACGCGCTGAAGCTTTCTTT

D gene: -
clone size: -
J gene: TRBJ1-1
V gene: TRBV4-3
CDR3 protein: CASSQDRGSTMNTEAFF
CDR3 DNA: TGCGCCAGCAGCCAAGATCGTGGCAGTACCATGAACACTGAAGCTTTCTTT

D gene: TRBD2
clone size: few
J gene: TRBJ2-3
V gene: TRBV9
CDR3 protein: CASSLRLAADTQYF
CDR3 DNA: TGTGCCAGCAGCCTAAGACTAGCAGCAGATACGCAGTATTTT

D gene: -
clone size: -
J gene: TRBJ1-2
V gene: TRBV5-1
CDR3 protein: CASSLGVNANYGYTF
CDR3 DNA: TGCGCCAGCAGCTTGGGGGTGAACGCTAACTATGGCTACACCTTC

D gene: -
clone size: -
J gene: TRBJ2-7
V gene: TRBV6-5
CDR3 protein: CASSFRTDPIYEQYF
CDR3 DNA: TGTGCCAGCAGTTTTCGGACGGATCCCATCTACGAGCAGTACTTC

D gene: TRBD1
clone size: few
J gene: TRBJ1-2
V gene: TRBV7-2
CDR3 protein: CASRDPGGGYGYTF
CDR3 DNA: TGTGCCAGCAGAGACCCAGGGGGCGGCTATGGCTACACCTTC

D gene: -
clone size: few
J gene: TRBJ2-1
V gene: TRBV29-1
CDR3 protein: CSVGLNLGDEQFF
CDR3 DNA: TGCAGCGTTGGTCTCAACCTAGGGGATGAGCAGTTCTTC

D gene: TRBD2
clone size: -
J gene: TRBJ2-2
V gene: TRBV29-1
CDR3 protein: CSVGGRGGGALGELFF
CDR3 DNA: TGCAGCGTTGGAGGGCGAGGCGGGGGGGCCCTCGGGGAGCTGTTTTTT

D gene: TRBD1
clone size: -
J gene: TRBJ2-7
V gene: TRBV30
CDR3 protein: CAWSHGQGISYEQYF
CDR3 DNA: TGTGCCTGGAGTCACGGACAGGGGATCTCCTACGAGCAGTACTTC

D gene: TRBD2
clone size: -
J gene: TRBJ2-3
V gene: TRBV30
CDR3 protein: CAWRRLAGPSADTQYF
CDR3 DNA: TGTGCCTGGAGAAGACTAGCGGGGCCTAGCGCAGATACGCAGTATTTT

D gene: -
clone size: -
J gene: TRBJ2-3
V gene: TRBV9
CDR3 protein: CASSVAPASQFTDTQYF
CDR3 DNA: TGTGCCAGCAGCGTAGCTCCCGCGTCCCAATTCACAGATACGCAGTATTTT

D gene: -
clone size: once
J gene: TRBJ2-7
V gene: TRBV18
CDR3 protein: CASSPITTHEQYF
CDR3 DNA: TGTGCCAGCTCACCCATAACCACCCACGAGCAGTACTTC

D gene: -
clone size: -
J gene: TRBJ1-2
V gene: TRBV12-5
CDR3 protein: CASAPGSYGYTF
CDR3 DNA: TGTGCTAGTGCCCCAGGCAGCTATGGCTACACCTTC

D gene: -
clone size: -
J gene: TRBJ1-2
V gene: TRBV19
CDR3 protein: CASSKGVTNHGYTF
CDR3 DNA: TGTGCCAGTAGTAAAGGGGTCACTAATCATGGCTACACCTTC

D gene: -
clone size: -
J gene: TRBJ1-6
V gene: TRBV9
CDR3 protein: CASSVSVSYNSPLHF
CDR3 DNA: TGTGCCAGCAGCGTATCGGTCTCCTATAATTCACCCCTCCACTTT

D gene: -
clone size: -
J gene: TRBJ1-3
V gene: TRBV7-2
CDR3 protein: CASSFDMGNTIYF
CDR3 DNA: TGTGCCAGCAGCTTCGACATGGGAAACACCATATATTTT

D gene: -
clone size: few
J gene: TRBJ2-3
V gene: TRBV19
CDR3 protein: CASSNPGETDTQYF
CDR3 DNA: TGTGCCAGTAGTAACCCCGGGGAGACAGATACGCAGTATTTT

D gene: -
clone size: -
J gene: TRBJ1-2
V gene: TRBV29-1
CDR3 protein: CSASGSYGYTF
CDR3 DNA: TGCAGCGCCTCCGGGTCCTATGGCTACACCTTC

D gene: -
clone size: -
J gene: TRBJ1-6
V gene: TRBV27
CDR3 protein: CASSYRAGSSYNSPLHF
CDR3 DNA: TGTGCCAGCAGTTATAGGGCGGGCTCCTCCTATAATTCACCCCTCCACTTT

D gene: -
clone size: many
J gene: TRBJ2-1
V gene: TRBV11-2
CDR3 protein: CASSLDHGTNEQFF
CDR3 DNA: TGTGCCAGCAGCTTAGATCACGGAACCAATGAGCAGTTCTTC

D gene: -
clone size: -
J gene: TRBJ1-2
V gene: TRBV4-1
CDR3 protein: CASSQAPQTVDLPHGYTF
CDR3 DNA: TGCGCCAGCAGCCAAGCCCCTCAGACAGTGGACCTGCCCCATGGCTACACCTTC

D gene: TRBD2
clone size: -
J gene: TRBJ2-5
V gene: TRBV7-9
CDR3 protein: CASSRRVSAGVETQYF
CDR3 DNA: TGTGCCAGCAGCCGAAGGGTCTCAGCGGGGGTCGAGACCCAGTACTTC

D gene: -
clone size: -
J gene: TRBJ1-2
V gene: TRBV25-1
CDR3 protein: CASSELTDRYGYTF
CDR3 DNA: TGTGCCAGCAGTGAGCTCACCGACAGATATGGCTACACCTTC

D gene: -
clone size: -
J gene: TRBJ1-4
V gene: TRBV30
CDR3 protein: CAWTGRNEKLFF
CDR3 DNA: TGTGCCTGGACAGGGAGAAATGAAAAACTGTTTTTT

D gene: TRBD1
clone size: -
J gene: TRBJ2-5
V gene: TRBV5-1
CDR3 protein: CASSLDTQGAGETQYF
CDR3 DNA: TGCGCCAGCAGCTTGGACACACAGGGGGCGGGTGAGACCCAGTACTTC

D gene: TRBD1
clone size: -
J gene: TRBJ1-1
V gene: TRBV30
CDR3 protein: CAWSVPDRVMNTEAFF
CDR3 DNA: TGTGCCTGGAGTGTACCCGACAGGGTGATGAACACTGAAGCTTTCTTT

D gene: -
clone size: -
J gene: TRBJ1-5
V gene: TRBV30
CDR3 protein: CAWSTQSNQPQHF
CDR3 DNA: TGTGCCTGGAGTACACAGAGCAATCAGCCCCAGCATTTT

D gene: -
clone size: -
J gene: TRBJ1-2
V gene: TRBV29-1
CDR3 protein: CSVTQGSNYGYTF
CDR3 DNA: TGCAGCGTTACACAGGGTTCTAACTATGGCTACACCTTC

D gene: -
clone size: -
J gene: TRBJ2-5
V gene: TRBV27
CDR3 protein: CASSLSGGSRSSQYF
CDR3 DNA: TGTGCCAGCAGTTTATCGGGGGGATCAAGATCGTCCCAGTACTTC

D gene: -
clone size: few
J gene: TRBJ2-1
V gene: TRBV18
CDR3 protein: CASSPLEGRNEQFF
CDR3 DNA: TGTGCCAGCTCCCCCTTAGAGGGTCGGAATGAGCAGTTCTTC

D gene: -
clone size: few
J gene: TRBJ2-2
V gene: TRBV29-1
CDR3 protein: CSDGPPYPDTGELFF
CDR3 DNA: TGCAGCGACGGCCCCCCGTATCCGGACACCGGGGAGCTGTTTTTT

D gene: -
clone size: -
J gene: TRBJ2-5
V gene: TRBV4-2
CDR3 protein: CASSQGLGNVQETQYF
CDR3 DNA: TGTGCCAGCAGCCAAGGCCTGGGGAACGTACAAGAGACCCAGTACTTC

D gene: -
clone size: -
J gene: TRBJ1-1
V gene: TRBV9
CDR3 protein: CASSPAGRWTEAFF
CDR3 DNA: TGTGCCAGCAGCCCGGCAGGGAGATGGACTGAAGCTTTCTTT

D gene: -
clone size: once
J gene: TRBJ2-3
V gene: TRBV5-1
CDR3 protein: CASSLEDPRADTQYF
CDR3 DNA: TGCGCCAGCAGCTTGGAGGATCCCAGGGCAGATACGCAGTATTTT

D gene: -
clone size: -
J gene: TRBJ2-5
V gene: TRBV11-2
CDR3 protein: CASSRDTFQETQYF
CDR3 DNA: TGTGCCAGCAGCCGTGACACTTTTCAAGAGACCCAGTACTTC

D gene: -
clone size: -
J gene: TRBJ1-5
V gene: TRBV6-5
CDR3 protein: CASRGEAPNQPQHF
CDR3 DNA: TGTGCCAGCAGGGGAGAGGCACCAAATCAGCCCCAGCATTTT

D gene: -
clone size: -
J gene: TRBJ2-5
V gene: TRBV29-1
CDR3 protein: CSVVTGSETQYF
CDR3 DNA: TGCAGCGTTGTCACAGGGTCAGAGACCCAGTACTTC

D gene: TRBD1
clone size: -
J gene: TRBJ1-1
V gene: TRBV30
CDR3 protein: CAWRWTGKTEAFF
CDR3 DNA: TGTGCCTGGAGATGGACAGGGAAGACTGAAGCTTTCTTT

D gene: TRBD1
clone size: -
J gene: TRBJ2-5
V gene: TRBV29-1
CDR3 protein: CSVASGQGAETQYF
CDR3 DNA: TGCAGCGTGGCCTCCGGACAGGGAGCGGAGACCCAGTACTTC

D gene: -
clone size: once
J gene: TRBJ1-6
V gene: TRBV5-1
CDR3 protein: CASSLSSGRDSPLHF
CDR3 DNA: TGCGCCAGCAGCTTGTCATCGGGGCGGGATTCACCCCTCCACTTT

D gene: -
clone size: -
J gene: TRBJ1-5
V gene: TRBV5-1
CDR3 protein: CASSFAPGGAGQPQHF
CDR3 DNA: TGCGCCAGCAGCTTTGCCCCGGGGGGCGCAGGCCAGCCCCAGCATTTT

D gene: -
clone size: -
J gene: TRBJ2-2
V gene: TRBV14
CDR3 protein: CASSQVRGANTGELFF
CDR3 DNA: TGTGCCAGCAGCCAAGTCAGGGGGGCGAACACCGGGGAGCTGTTTTTT

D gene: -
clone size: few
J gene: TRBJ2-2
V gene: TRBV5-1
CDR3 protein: CASSLDPGARSGELFF
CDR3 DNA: TGCGCCAGCAGCTTGGACCCGGGGGCGAGGTCCGGGGAGCTGTTTTTT

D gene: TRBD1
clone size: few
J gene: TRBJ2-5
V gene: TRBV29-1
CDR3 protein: CSVEGQGLEETQYF
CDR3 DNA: TGCAGCGTTGAGGGACAGGGTTTGGAGGAGACCCAGTACTTC

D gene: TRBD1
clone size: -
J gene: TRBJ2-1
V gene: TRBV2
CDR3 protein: CASRDRMINEQFF
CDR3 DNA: TGTGCCAGTCGGGACAGAATGATCAATGAGCAGTTCTTC

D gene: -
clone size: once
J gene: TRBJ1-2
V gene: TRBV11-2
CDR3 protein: CASSLEGGLSAYGYTF
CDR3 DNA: TGTGCCAGCAGCTTAGAGGGAGGACTTTCAGCCTATGGCTACACCTTC